The 25 T cell receptor beta chains given below trace back to one sample, sequenced in a study of blood T cell repertoires in COVID-19. The data were produced by immunoSEQ multiplex PCR, yet TCRdb's version contains in-frame clones alone and is incomplete. Of roughly 130,000 clones in the sample, 84% are singletons; the top ten hold roughly 3.5%. Specimen: PBMCs or T cells enriched from blood (not recorded which). The source of these receptors is a woman aged 25-40 years who had recovered from COVID-19.

The chain has TRBV24-1 and TRBJ2-3, with 11 bases fitting TRBD2. V was pared by 10 bases and J by 2 bases, with 4 bases of the junction left unmatched. The CDR3 consists of 14 residues. Germline CDR1 KGHDR, CDR2 SFDVKD. This chain's CDR3 is CATKTSGVTDTQYF. In nucleotides, the CDR3 is TGTGCCACTAAGACTAGCGGGGTCACAGATACGCAGTATTTT.

J is TRBJ2-7 and V is TRBV18, with D perhaps TRBD1 (6 bases). The V end was cut by 2 bases, the J end by 5 bases, with 10 bases between. Germline V gives CDR1 KGHSH, CDR2 LQKENI. CDR3 length equals 13 residues. CDR3 nucleotides: TGTGCCAGCTCACCATACAGGGACCACGAGCAGTACTTC. Translated, it gives CASSPYRDHEQYF. Based on the CDR3 plus reference TRBV18 and TRBJ2-7, the full variable domain is NAGVMQNPRHLVRRRGQEARLRCSPMKGHSHVYWYRQLPEEGLKFMVYLQKENIIDESGMPKERFSAEFPKEGPSILRIQQVVRGDSAAYFCASSPYRDHEQYFGPGTRLTVT.

In the case of this clone: Mismatch with germline at one junction end may stem from a read error. The gene calls are TRBV14 and TRBJ2-2, with 7 bases lining up with TRBD2. CDR3 length equals 17 residues. The germline V gene encodes CDR1 SGHDN and CDR2 FVKESK. The CDR3 region has the DNA TGTGCCAGCAGCCAAGATCTGGTCGGGAGGAACCCCGGGGAGCTGTTTTTT. Its protein product is CASSQDLVGRNPGELFF.

The rearrangement links TRBV28 to TRBJ2-7, with 7 bases matching TRBD2. The trim removed 3 bases at V and 2 bases at J, leaving 7 bases unmatched. Germline V gene lookup returns CDR1 MDHEN and CDR2 SYDVKM. The length of the CDR3 is 15 residues. CDR3 in amino acids: CASSFWERDPYEQYF. CDR3 nucleotide sequence: TGTGCCAGCAGTTTTTGGGAGCGGGATCCCTACGAGCAGTACTTC.

The CDR3 protein is CASSLWGREGNYGYTF. As DNA, the CDR3 is TGTGCCAGCAGCTTATGGGGCAGGGAGGGGAACTATGGCTACACCTTC. The chain is built from TRBV7-9 and TRBJ1-2; a possible D gene is TRBD1 (5 bases). The germline gives CDR1 SEHNR, CDR2 FQNEAQ (reference sequence). V was pared by 2 bases and J by 2 bases, with 15 bases between. The CDR3 covers 16 residues.

CDR3 sequence reads: CASSLGWEYNEQFF. The CDR3 DNA is TGCGCCAGCAGCTTGGGTTGGGAGTACAATGAGCAGTTCTTC. The chain is built from TRBV5-1 and TRBJ2-1; possibly TRBD2 for D (5 bases). V was shortened by 0 bases and J by 4 bases, with 8 bases between the two germline ends. CDR1 and CDR2 from the germline V gene are SGHRS and YFSETQ. The CDR3 totals 14 residues.

The gene calls are TRBV3-1 (or the pseudogene TRBV3-2) and TRBJ1-6; TRBD1 agrees at 8 bases. The ends lost 4 bases at V and 6 bases at J; junction bases unmatched: 8. Germline-derived CDR1 and CDR2 are LGHDT and YNNKEL (reference sequence). The CDR3 totals 16 residues. In DNA, the CDR3 is TGTGCCAGCAGCCCGCGACGGGACAGGTCTAATTCACCCCTCCACTTT. Amino acids: CASSPRRDRSNSPLHF.

The rearrangement joins TRBV18 to TRBJ1-1, with D perhaps TRBD1 (5 bases). The CDR3 extends over 13 amino acids. V was shortened by 6 bases and J by 1 base, with 9 bases between the two germline ends. Germline CDR1 reads KGHSH; CDR2 reads LQKENI. The CDR3 loop reads CASSLRGNTEAFF. CDR3 in DNA: TGTGCCAGCTCTCTTAGGGGGAACACTGAAGCTTTCTTT.

The CDR3 sequence is CASKPQGARGQPQHF. The CDR3 nucleotides read TGTGCCAGCAAACCGCAGGGGGCCCGGGGTCAGCCCCAGCATTTT. The chain links TRBV25-1 to TRBJ1-5; 8 bases agree with TRBD1. V shed 7 bases and J 6 bases; nucleotides not matched to a gene: 11. CDR3 length equals 15 residues. The germline V gene encodes CDR1 MGHDK and CDR2 SYGVNS.

This sequence joins TRBV4-2 and TRBJ1-4; 7 bases are a match to TRBD1. The CDR3 runs to 16 residues. Losses at the gene ends were 1 base for V and 8 bases for J; bases not matched to a gene: 10. Germline CDR1 LGHNA, CDR2 YNFKEQ. CDR3 in DNA: TGTGCCAGCAGCCAAGCACCAGGGGGTTCCGGGGAAAAACTGTTTTTT. Translating gives CASSQAPGGSGEKLFF.

This rearrangement joins TRBV10-2 to TRBJ1-4; 9 nucleotides line up with TRBD1. Germline values: CDR1 WSHSY, CDR2 SAAADI. This CDR3 has 16 residues. Losses at the gene ends were 4 bases for V and 7 bases for J; bases not matched to a gene: 10. The DNA for the CDR3 is TGCGCCAGCAGTGTCCCGAACAGGGGGCGAGGTGAAAAACTGTTTTTT. Translated: CASSVPNRGRGEKLFF.

The chain carries TRBV3-1 (or the pseudogene TRBV3-2) and TRBJ2-3; D is uncertain. Germline lookup yields CDR1 LGHDT and CDR2 YNNKEL (reference sequence). The V gene lost 3 bases and the J gene lost 0 bases, with 13 bases spanning the gap. This CDR3 has 16 amino acids. As DNA, the CDR3 is TGTGCCAGCAGCCAGACCCTAGGCTCTAGCACAGATACGCAGTATTTT. Residues: CASSQTLGSSTDTQYF.

This chain uses TRBV5-1 with TRBJ1-1; a weak D match, TRBD1 (5 bases). The CDR3 has 15 amino acids. Germline V CDR1 and CDR2: SGHRS, YFSETQ. With 0 bases removed from V and 0 bases from J, the gap between germline ends came to 9 bases. The DNA of the CDR3 is TGCGCCAGCAGCTTGGAGGGGCAGTTGAACACTGAAGCTTTCTTT. This encodes CASSLEGQLNTEAFF. Supplemented by reference TRBV5-1 and TRBJ1-1, the full variable domain reads KAGVTQTPRYLIKTRGQQVTLSCSPISGHRSVSWYQQTPGQGLQFLFEYFSETQRNKGNFPGRFSGRQFSNSRSEMNVSTLELGDSALYLCASSLEGQLNTEAFFGQGTRLTVV.

The V gene is TRBV7-9, the J gene TRBJ2-1; TRBD2 matches at 14 bases. Looked up from germline, CDR1 is SEHNR and CDR2 is FQNEAQ (reference sequence). The CDR3 is 16 amino acids. J gave up 7 bases and V 5 bases, and 7 bases lay outside the gene matches. In DNA, the CDR3 is TGTGCCAGCAGCACTCAGGGACTAGCGGGAGTTAATGAGCAGTTCTTC. This translates into CASSTQGLAGVNEQFF.

This rearrangement joins TRBV4-2 to TRBJ2-1, with 9 bases fitting TRBD2. CDR3 size: 16 residues. The V gene end was trimmed by 0 bases and the J gene end by 2 bases; junction bases not matched to a gene: 2. Germline V gene lookup returns CDR1 LGHNA and CDR2 YNFKEQ. The CDR3 region has the DNA TGTGCCAGCAGCCAAGAGGCTAGCGGGACCTACAATGAGCAGTTCTTC. This gives the protein CASSQEASGTYNEQFF.

The V and J genes are TRBV14 and TRBJ2-7; 9 bases map to TRBD2. V trimming: 3 bases; J trimming: 2 bases; junction bases outside the gene matches: 5. Germline CDR1 and CDR2: SGHDN and FVKESK. There are 15 residues in the CDR3. This CDR3 reads CASSQALAGTYEQYF. In DNA form, the CDR3 reads TGTGCCAGCAGCCAGGCGCTAGCGGGGACCTACGAGCAGTACTTC.

The V gene is TRBV27, the J gene TRBJ2-1; the D gene is possibly TRBD1 (6 bases). The CDR3 extends over 16 amino acids. Looked up from germline, CDR1 is MNHEY and CDR2 is SMNVEV (reference sequence). V was trimmed by 3 bases and J by 2 bases, leaving 14 bases between them. CDR3 DNA: TGTGCCAGCAGTTTCTCCTCAGGGGCACCCTACAATGAGCAGTTCTTC. It yields the protein CASSFSSGAPYNEQFF.

V is TRBV25-1 and J is TRBJ1-2; TRBD1 might be the D (5 bases). V was clipped by 3 bases and J by 2 bases, with 10 bases between them. The CDR3 spans 14 residues. Germline loops: CDR1 MGHDK, CDR2 SYGVNS. CDR3 DNA: TGTGCCAGCAGTGAGGGCAGGGCCAACTATGGCTACACCTTC. Translating it yields CASSEGRANYGYTF.

Remarks on this clone: One junction end disagrees with the germline gene, perhaps due to a read error. The gene calls are TRBV27 and TRBJ2-1, with TRBD2 identical over 9 bases. Germline V lookup: CDR1 MNHEY, CDR2 SMNVEV (reference sequence). The CDR3 consists of 12 residues. CDR3 in amino acids: CASSPSGVTRIF. In DNA, the CDR3 is TGTGCCAGCAGTCCTAGCGGGGTTACAAGGATCTTC.

This clone has just a few counts. The rearrangement links TRBV3-1 (or the pseudogene TRBV3-2) to TRBJ2-7; D gene ambiguous. The germline gives CDR1 LGHDT, CDR2 YNNKEL (reference sequence). Trimming removed 0 bases from V and 2 bases from J, with 8 bases in between. The CDR3 is made up of 14 amino acids. The chain's CDR3 is CASSQDPVTYEQYF. For the CDR3, the DNA is TGTGCCAGCAGCCAAGATCCGGTTACCTACGAGCAGTACTTC.

The chain recombines TRBV9 with TRBJ1-6; D possibly corresponds to TRBD1 (5 bases). Germline lookup yields CDR1 SGDLS and CDR2 YYNGEE. V was pared by 0 bases and J by 9 bases, with 25 bases between. CDR3 length: 19 residues. CDR3 in amino acids: CASSVARGVERGVFSPLHF. CDR3 nucleotide sequence: TGTGCCAGCAGCGTAGCTCGAGGAGTCGAGCGGGGGGTATTTTCACCCCTCCACTTT.

This sequence joins TRBV4-3 and TRBJ2-7; D possibly corresponds to TRBD2 (6 bases). Per germline, CDR1 LGHNA and CDR2 YSLEER. The CDR3 sequence is 15 residues long. The V gene lost 1 base and the J gene lost 6 bases, with 16 bases spanning the gap. As DNA, the CDR3 is TGCGCCAGCAGCCAAGTAACTAGCACCCTTGGCGAGCAGTACTTC. Protein product: CASSQVTSTLGEQYF.

V is TRBV7-9 and J is TRBJ2-7; 10 positions agree with TRBD2. This CDR3 has 16 residues. Germline-derived CDR1 and CDR2 are SEHNR and FQNEAQ (reference sequence). J was trimmed by 2 bases and V by 5 bases; bases with no gene match: 9. CDR3 bases: TGTGCCAGCAGCCCCGGACTAGCGGAACTAACCTACGAGCAGTACTTC. Its protein product is CASSPGLAELTYEQYF.

The chain couples TRBV30 to TRBJ1-2; D may be TRBD1 (6 bases). Germline V gives CDR1 GTSNPN, CDR2 SVGIG (reference sequence). The CDR3 has 14 amino acids. The germline V and J ends were trimmed by 4 bases and 4 bases, with 16 bases remaining between them. DNA for the CDR3: TGTGCCTGGACTGGGGACAAGGAGTCCTATGGCTACACCTTC. Residues: CAWTGDKESYGYTF.

The rearrangement joins TRBV28 to TRBJ1-4; 7 positions match TRBD1. The length of the CDR3 is 15 residues. The junction had 9 bases not matched to a gene; V was cut back by 6 bases and J by 5 bases. Germline V gene lookup returns CDR1 MDHEN and CDR2 SYDVKM. CDR3 DNA sequence: TGTGCCAGCAGGTACACAGGGGAAAACAATGAAAAACTGTTTTTT. It specifies CASRYTGENNEKLFF.